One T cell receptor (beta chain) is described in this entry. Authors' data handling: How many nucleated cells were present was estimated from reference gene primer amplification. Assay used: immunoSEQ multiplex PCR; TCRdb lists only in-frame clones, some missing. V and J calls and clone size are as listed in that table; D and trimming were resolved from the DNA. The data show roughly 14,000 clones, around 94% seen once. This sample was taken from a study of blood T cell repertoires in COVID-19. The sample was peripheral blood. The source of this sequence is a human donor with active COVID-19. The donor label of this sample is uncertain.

CDR3 sequence (DNA): TGTGCCAGCAGCTTAGCCTTAGGGGGCGGCGGGAAATATGGCTACACCTTC. This sequence encodes CASSLALGGGGKYGYTF. This sequence joins TRBV7-9 and TRBJ1-2; 7 bases align to TRBD1. The germline V gene encodes CDR1 SEHNR and CDR2 FQNEAQ (reference sequence). J lost 5 bases, V lost 0 bases, and 12 bases had no gene match. The CDR3 runs to 17 residues.